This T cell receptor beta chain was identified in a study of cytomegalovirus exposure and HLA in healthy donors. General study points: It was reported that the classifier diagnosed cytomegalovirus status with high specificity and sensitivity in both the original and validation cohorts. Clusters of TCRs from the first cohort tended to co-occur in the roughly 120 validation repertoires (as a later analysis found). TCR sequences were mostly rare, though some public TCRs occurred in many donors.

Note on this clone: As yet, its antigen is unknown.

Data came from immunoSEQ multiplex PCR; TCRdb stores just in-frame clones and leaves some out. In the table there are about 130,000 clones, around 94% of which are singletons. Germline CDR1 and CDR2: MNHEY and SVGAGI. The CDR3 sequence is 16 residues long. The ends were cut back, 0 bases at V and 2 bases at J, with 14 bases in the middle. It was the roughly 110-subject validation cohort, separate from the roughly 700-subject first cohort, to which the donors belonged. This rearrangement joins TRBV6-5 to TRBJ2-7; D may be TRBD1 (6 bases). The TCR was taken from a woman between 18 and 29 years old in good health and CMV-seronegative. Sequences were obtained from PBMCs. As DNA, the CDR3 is TGTGCCAGCAGTTACTCGGCGCAGGGGTCACCCTACGAGCAGTACTTC. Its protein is CASSYSAQGSPYEQYF.